This T cell receptor beta chain was obtained from a study of T cells in Graves' hyperthyroidism and ophthalmopathy. Germline V gives CDR1 DFQATT, CDR2 SNEGSKA (reference sequence). This CDR3 region has 12 residues. V lost 3 bases and J lost 5, with 10 bases in between. Patients with ophthalmopathy all had a Clinical Activity Score of at least 3, a NOSPECS grade of at least 4 and duration under 3 months. TCR beta CDR3 regions were amplified from RNA transcripts. A first-round RT-PCR of the TCR CDR3 used the HTBI primer set. TCRdb reprocessed the multiplex PCR reads via MiXCR and lists one record per CDR3 protein. The sample contains 350,000 or so distinct CDR3 sequences, 15% to 20% of which appear only once. This clonotype came up many times.

This sequence originates from a woman aged 40 to 55 with Graves' ophthalmopathy. The sample taken for sequencing was blood. V gene TRBV20-1 combines with J gene TRBJ2-5; D is unclear. CDR3 coding DNA: TGCAGTGCTAGGGCAGGTGGGGAGACCCAGTACTTC. Residues: CSARAGGETQYF.